These T cell receptor beta chains were read from a single sample in a study of shared clonotypes between healthy human individuals. TCRdb's table, derived via immunoSEQ multiplex PCR, lists solely in-frame clones and lacks some. The sample has millions of clones; roughly 94% are singletons. Sequencing input: naive CD4+ T cells sorted from blood. The receptor set was obtained from a man between 18 and 35 years old in good health. The CDR3 runs from the conserved cysteine through the conserved F or W. Each record gives: V gene, J gene, CDR3 length, D gene, clone size, CDR3 DNA, CDR3 protein. The D gene is left open where the match is weak. Clone size is not always given. Where it is, it says once, few, many or a class for expanded clones.

v_gene: TRBV30; j_gene: TRBJ2-5; len: 12; d_gene: .; abundance: .; CDR3nt: TGTGCCTGGACAGGGAGTGGGGAGACCCAGTACTTC; CDR3aa: CAWTGSGETQYF
v_gene: TRBV18; j_gene: TRBJ2-7; len: 15; d_gene: TRBD2; abundance: .; CDR3nt: TGTGCCAGCAGGGACCCGGGACTAGCGGCCTACGAGCAGTACTTC; CDR3aa: CASRDPGLAAYEQYF
v_gene: TRBV5-1; j_gene: TRBJ2-7; len: 15; d_gene: TRBD2; abundance: .; CDR3nt: TGCGCCAGCAGCTTGGTCGCTAGCGGATCCTACGAGCAGTACTTC; CDR3aa: CASSLVASGSYEQYF
v_gene: TRBV15; j_gene: TRBJ2-1; len: 13; d_gene: .; abundance: .; CDR3nt: TGTGCCACCAGCAGAGACAGGACCAATGAGCAGTTCTTC; CDR3aa: CATSRDRTNEQFF
v_gene: TRBV12-5; j_gene: TRBJ2-7; len: 14; d_gene: TRBD2; abundance: .; CDR3nt: TGTGCTAGCTGGACTAGCGGGAGAGATAACGAGCAGTACTTC; CDR3aa: CASWTSGRDNEQYF
v_gene: TRBV5-1; j_gene: TRBJ1-5; len: 16; d_gene: .; abundance: once; CDR3nt: TGCGCCAGCAGCTTGCTCCCGACAGGCGGCAATCAGCCCCAGCATTTT; CDR3aa: CASSLLPTGGNQPQHF
v_gene: TRBV2; j_gene: TRBJ2-7; len: 11; d_gene: .; abundance: .; CDR3nt: TGTGCCAGCAGACGACACTACGAGCAGTACTTC; CDR3aa: CASRRHYEQYF
v_gene: TRBV18; j_gene: TRBJ1-5; len: 15; d_gene: TRBD1; abundance: .; CDR3nt: TGTGCCAGCTCCACAGTTGGACAGGAGGTCCAGCCCCAGCATTTT; CDR3aa: CASSTVGQEVQPQHF
v_gene: TRBV9; j_gene: TRBJ1-2; len: 13; d_gene: .; abundance: .; CDR3nt: TGTGCCAGCAGCGCCGGGGGGTCAGTCGGCTACACCTTC; CDR3aa: CASSAGGSVGYTF
v_gene: TRBV5-1; j_gene: TRBJ2-7; len: 14; d_gene: .; abundance: .; CDR3nt: TGCGCCAGCAGCCCGTTTACGACATCCTACGAGCAGTACTTC; CDR3aa: CASSPFTTSYEQYF
v_gene: TRBV6-6; j_gene: TRBJ1-3; len: 13; d_gene: .; abundance: .; CDR3nt: TGTGCCAGCAGTTACGGGGAAGGAAACACCATATATTTT; CDR3aa: CASSYGEGNTIYF